This T cell receptor (beta chain) was recovered during a study of technical replicates of blood from a few donors. This CDR3 comprises 17 residues. V gave up 4 bases and J gave up 5 bases; unmatched junction bases: 9. The germline CDR1 and CDR2 sequences are SGDLS and YYNGEE. Details on this clone: Other DNA sequences in the same sample also yield this CDR3.

Data came from immunoSEQ multiplex PCR; TCRdb stores just in-frame clones and leaves some out. The table lists nearly 70,000 clones, about 91% of them singletons. Sequences were obtained from T cells isolated from PBMCs. This TCR derives from a human donor in good health. This chain connects TRBV9 to TRBJ2-3, with 14 bases fitting TRBD2. Here the CDR3 reads CASSFGLAGGVRDTQYF. The CDR3 DNA reads TGTGCCAGCAGCTTCGGACTAGCGGGGGGAGTCAGAGATACGCAGTATTTT.